Given below is one T cell receptor beta chain in context. The antigen is not known. The data were taken from a study of long-term antiretroviral therapy in people with HIV. The study's findings and limits: Transplant-donor-level diversity was not reached after ART, though diversity increased.

The CDR3 is 14 amino acids. Germline V gene lookup returns CDR1 MGHDK and CDR2 SYGVNS. The V segment lost 4 bases and the J segment 3 bases; nucleotides outside the gene matches: 2. A v3.0 immunoSEQ assay was performed at survey level. Profiling relied on immunoSEQ multiplex PCR, and the TCRdb table lists in-frame clones only, not all of them. The sample records 25,000 to 35,000 clones, about 88% being singletons. The sequencing here drew on unsorted PBMCs, taken around 5 years before starting antiretroviral therapy. This chain links TRBV25-1 with TRBJ1-1, with 10 bases fitting TRBD1. This clonotype was sampled from a man between 50 and 59 years old with HIV. The CDR3 is CASSVGTGDTEAFF. The CDR3, as DNA: TGTGCCAGCAGTGTCGGGACAGGGGACACTGAAGCTTTCTTT.